This TCR beta chain originates from a study of Ad26.COV2.S vaccination and SARS-CoV-2 variants. About the research overall: Intramuscular Ad26.COV2.S doses were given once or twice, 56 days apart. Whole-study results and caveats: It was reported that spike-specific CD8+ and CD4+ T cell responses were substantially broad after vaccination.

TCRdb's copy holds only in-frame clones and misses some; the assay was immunoSEQ multiplex PCR. The sample has around 380,000 clones; roughly nine tenths are singletons. V dropped 0 bases and J dropped 6 bases, with 10 bases sitting between them. Germline assignment: CDR1 SGHTA and CDR2 FQGNSA. The length of the CDR3 is 14 residues. Noted treatment: over 15 received Ad26.COV2.S at low or high dose, single or two shots; about 5 received placebo; per-sample allocation not given. The samples were gathered on day 63 after the first injection of vaccine or placebo. A note on this clone: The antigen remains undetermined.

Sample: peripheral blood, taken in a trial of Ad26.COV2.S vaccine versus placebo. The clonotype originates from a person aged 18 to 65 who received the Ad26.COV2.S COVID-19 vaccine or a placebo. The chain couples TRBV7-2 to TRBJ2-3; no clear D gene. CDR3 DNA sequence: TGTGCCAGCAGCTTAGCCCCGGTCCCCGATACGCAGTATTTT. Protein product: CASSLAPVPDTQYF. Full variable domain (rest looked up from reference TRBV7-2 and TRBJ2-3): GAGVSQSPSNKVTEKGKDVELRCDPISGHTALYWYRQSLGQGLEFLIYFQGNSAPDKSGLPSDRFSAERTGGSVSTLTIQRTQQEDSAVYLCASSLAPVPDTQYFGPGTRLTVL.